This T cell receptor (beta chain) was documented in a study of beta chain features in type 1 diabetes. Sequenced material consisted of expressed TCRB transcripts (all of the isolated RNA was reverse transcribed). Average reads for naive, central memory and regulatory T cell samples were 3.5 million to 4.5 million. Using immunoSEQ multiplex PCR, the repertoire was profiled, and TCRdb retains in-frame clones only, with some absent. This sample has 350,000 to 400,000 clones; over 13% occur once, and the top ten carry roughly 0.017%. On this clone: Antigen specificity is unknown.

V dropped 6 bases and J dropped 8 bases, with 12 bases sitting between them. This CDR3 spans 12 amino acids. Per the germline V gene, CDR1 is SEHNR and CDR2 is FQNEAQ (reference sequence). Study findings and constraints: HLA influence on TCRB rearrangement stayed unresolved here. Among patients with Type 1 diabetes, TCRB CDR3s were moderately but significantly shorter in every one of the four CD4+ subsets. In comparison with healthy donors, patients had naive, central memory and Treg TCRB repertoires that appeared more similar.

The rearrangement uses TRBV7-9 and TRBJ2-3; D may be TRBD2 (6 bases). Sequences were obtained from naive CD4+ T cells from blood. The TCR originated in a young woman in good health. CDR3 loop: CASSWDLGTQYF. The CDR3 bases are TGTGCCAGCAGTTGGGACTTAGGTACGCAGTATTTT.